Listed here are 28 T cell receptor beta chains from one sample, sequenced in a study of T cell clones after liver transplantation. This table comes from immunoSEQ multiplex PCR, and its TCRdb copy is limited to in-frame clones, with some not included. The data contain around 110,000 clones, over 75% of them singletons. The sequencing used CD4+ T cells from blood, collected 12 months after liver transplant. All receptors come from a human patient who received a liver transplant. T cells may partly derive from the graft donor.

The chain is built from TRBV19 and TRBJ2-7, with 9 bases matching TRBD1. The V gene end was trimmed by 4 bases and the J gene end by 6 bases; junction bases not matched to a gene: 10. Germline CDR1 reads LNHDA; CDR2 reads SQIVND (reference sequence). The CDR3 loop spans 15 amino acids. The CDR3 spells CASSRIPGQGGEQYF. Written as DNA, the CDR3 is TGTGCCAGTAGTAGAATCCCGGGACAGGGAGGCGAGCAGTACTTC.

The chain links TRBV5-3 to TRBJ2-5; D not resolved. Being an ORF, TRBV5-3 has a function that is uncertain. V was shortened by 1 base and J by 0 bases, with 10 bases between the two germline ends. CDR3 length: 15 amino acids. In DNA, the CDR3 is TGTGCCAGAAGCTTGAAGACCCAAAACCAAGAGACCCAGTACTTC. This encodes CARSLKTQNQETQYF.

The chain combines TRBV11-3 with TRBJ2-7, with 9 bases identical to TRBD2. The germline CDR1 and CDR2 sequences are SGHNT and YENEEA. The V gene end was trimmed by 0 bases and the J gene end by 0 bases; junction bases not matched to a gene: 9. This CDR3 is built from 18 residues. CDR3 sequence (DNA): TGTGCCAGCAGCTTAGATGGCCCAGCGGGAGGATACTCCTACGAGCAGTACTTC. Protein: CASSLDGPAGGYSYEQYF. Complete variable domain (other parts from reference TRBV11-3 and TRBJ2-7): EAGVVQSPRYKIIEKKQPVAFWCNPISGHNTLYWYLQNLGQGPELLIRYENEEAVDDSQLPKDRFSAERLKGVDSTLKIQPAELGDSAVYLCASSLDGPAGGYSYEQYFGPGTRLTVT.

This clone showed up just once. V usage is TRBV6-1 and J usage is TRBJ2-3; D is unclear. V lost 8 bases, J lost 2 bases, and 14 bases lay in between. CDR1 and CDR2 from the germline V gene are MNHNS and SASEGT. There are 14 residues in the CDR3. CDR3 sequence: CASGSYAFTDTQYF. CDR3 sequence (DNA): TGTGCCAGCGGATCCTACGCCTTCACAGATACGCAGTATTTT.

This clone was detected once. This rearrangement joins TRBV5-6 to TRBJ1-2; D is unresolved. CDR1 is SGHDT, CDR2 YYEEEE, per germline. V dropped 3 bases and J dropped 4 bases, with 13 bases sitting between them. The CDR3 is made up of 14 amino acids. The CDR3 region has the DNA TGTGCCAGCAGCTCCAGTCAGGCCCTCTATGGCTACACCTTC. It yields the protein CASSSSQALYGYTF.

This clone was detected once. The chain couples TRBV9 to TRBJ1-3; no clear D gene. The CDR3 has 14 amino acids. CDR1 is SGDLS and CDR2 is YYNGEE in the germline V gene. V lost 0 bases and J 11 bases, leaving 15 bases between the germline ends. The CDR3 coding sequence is TGTGCCAGCAGCGTAGCGTCTCGGGATATCGCCATATATTTT. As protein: CASSVASRDIAIYF.

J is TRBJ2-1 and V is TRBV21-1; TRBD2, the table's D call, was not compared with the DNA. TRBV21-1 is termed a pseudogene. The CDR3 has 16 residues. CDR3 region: CASSKKTLAGADEQFF. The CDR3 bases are TGTGCCAGCAGCAAAAAAACCCTAGCGGGAGCTGATGAGCAGTTCTTC.

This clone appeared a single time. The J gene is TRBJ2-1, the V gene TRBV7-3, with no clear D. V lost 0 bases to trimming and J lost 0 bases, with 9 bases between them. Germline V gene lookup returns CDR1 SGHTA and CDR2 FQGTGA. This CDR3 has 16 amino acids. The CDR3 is CASSLTAPSSYNEQFF. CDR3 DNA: TGTGCCAGCAGCTTAACAGCGCCTAGCTCCTACAATGAGCAGTTCTTC.

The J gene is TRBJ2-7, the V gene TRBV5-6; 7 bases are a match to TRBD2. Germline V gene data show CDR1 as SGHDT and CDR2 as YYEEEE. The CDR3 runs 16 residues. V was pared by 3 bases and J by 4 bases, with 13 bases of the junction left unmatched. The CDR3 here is CASSYRLGAGSYEQYF. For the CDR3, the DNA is TGTGCCAGCAGCTATCGGTTAGGAGCGGGATCTTACGAGCAGTACTTC.

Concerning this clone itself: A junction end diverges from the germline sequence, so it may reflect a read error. CDR3 nucleotide sequence: TGTGCCAGCAGTTTAGTGGGGGTACAGGGGGAAGGCTGCACCTTC. Protein: CASSLVGVQGEGCTF. V usage is TRBV28 and J usage is TRBJ1-2; 8 bases agree with TRBD1. The CDR3 runs to 15 residues. The germline V gene encodes CDR1 MDHEN and CDR2 SYDVKM.

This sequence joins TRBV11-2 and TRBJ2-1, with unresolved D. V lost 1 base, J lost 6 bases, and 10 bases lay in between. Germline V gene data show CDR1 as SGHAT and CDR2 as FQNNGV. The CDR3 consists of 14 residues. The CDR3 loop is CASSLVLIANEQFF. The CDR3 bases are TGTGCCAGCAGCTTAGTTCTGATTGCCAATGAGCAGTTCTTC. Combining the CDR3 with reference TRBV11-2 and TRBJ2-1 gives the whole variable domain EAGVAQSPRYKIIEKRQSVAFWCNPISGHATLYWYQQILGQGPKLLIQFQNNGVVDDSQLPKDRFSAERLKGVDSTLKIQPAKLEDSAVYLCASSLVLIANEQFFGPGTRLTVL.

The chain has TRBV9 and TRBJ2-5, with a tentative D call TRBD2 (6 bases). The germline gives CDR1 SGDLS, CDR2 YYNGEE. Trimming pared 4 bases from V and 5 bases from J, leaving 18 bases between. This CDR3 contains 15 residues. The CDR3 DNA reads TGTGCCAGCAGCCCACGGGACTTCACAAGGGAGACCCAGTACTTC. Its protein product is CASSPRDFTRETQYF.

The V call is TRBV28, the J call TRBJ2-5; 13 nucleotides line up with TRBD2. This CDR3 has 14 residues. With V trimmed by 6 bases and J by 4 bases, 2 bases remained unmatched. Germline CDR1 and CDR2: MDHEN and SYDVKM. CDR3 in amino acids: CASRGTSGVETQYF. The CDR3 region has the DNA TGTGCCAGCAGGGGGACTAGCGGGGTAGAGACCCAGTACTTC.

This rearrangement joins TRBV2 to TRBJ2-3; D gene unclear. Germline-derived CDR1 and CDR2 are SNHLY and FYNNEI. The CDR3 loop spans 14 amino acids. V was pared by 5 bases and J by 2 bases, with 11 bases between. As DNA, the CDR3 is TGTGCCAGCAGTCTCTCGCTCTCCACAGATACGCAGTATTTT. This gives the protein CASSLSLSTDTQYF.

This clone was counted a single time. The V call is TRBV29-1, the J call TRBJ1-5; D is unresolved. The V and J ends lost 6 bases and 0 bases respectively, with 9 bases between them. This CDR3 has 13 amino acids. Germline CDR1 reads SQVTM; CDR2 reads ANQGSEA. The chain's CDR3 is CSVQEDSNQPQHF. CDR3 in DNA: TGCAGCGTACAAGAAGATAGCAATCAGCCCCAGCATTTT.

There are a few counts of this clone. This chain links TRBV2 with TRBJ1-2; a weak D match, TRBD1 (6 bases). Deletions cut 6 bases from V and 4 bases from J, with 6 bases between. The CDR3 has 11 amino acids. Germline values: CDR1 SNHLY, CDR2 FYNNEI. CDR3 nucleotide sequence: TGTGCCAGCAGAGGGGGCTATGGCTACACCTTC. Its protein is CASRGGYGYTF.

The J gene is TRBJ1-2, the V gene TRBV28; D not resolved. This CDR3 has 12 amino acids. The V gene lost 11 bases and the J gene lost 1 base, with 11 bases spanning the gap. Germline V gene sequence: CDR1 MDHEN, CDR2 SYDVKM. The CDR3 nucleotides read TGTGCCGCGTCAGGTATTAACTATGGCTACACCTTC. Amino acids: CAASGINYGYTF.

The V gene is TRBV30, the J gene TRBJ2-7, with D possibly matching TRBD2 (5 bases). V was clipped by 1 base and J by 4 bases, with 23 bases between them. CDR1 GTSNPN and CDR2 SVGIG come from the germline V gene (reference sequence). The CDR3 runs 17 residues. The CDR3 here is CAWSAKRGANKGYEQYF. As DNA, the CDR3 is TGTGCCTGGAGTGCCAAACGGGGAGCGAACAAAGGGTACGAGCAGTACTTC.

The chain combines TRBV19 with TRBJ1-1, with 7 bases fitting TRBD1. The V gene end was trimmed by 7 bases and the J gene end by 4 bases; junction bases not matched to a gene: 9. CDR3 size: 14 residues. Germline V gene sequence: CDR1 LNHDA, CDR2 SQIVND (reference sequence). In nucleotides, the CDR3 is TGTGCCAGTAACCCCAACGGACAGGTCACTGAAGCTTTCTTT. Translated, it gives CASNPNGQVTEAFF.

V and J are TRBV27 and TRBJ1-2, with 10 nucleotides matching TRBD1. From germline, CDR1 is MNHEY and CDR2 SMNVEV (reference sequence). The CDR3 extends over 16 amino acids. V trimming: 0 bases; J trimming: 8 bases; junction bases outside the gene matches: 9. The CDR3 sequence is CASSLSKGQGTGGYTF. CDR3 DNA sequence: TGTGCCAGCAGTTTATCGAAGGGACAGGGGACCGGCGGCTACACCTTC.

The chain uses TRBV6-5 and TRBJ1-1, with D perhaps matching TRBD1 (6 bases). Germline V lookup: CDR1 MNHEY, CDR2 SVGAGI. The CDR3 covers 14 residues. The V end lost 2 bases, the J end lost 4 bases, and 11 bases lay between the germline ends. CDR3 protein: CASSYGTLGTEAFF. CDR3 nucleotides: TGTGCCAGCAGTTACGGGACATTAGGCACTGAAGCTTTCTTT.

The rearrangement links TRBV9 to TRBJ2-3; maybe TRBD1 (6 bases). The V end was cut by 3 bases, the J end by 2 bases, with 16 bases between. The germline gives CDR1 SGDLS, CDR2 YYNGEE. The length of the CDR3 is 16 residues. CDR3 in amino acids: CASSAAAGQITDTQYF. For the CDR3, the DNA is TGTGCCAGCAGCGCCGCAGCTGGACAGATCACAGATACGCAGTATTTT.

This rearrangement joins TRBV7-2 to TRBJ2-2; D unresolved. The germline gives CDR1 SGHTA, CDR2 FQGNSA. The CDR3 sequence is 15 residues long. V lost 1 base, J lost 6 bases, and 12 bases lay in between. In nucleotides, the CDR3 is TGTGCCAGCAGCTTAGGTCGCCGGGCGTCCGGGGAGCTGTTTTTT. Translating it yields CASSLGRRASGELFF.

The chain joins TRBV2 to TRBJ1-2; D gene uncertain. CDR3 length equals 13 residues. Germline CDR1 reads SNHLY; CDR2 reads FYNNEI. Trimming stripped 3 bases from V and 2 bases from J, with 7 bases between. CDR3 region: CASSDQGNYGYTF. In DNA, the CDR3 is TGTGCCAGCAGTGACCAAGGGAACTATGGCTACACCTTC.

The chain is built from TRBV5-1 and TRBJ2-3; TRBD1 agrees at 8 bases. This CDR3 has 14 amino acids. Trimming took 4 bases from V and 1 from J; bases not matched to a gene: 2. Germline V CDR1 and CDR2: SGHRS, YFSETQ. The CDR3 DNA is TGCGCCAGCAGCACGGACAGGGGCACAGATACGCAGTATTTT. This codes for CASSTDRGTDTQYF.

The CDR3 here is CASSSVGRYEQYF. DNA of the CDR3: TGTGCCAGCAGTTCGGTAGGACGCTACGAGCAGTACTTC. The V call is TRBV27, the J call TRBJ2-7; D is ambiguous. V was cut by 4 bases and J by 3 bases, with 10 bases left in between. CDR1 is MNHEY and CDR2 is SMNVEV in the germline V gene (reference sequence). There are 13 residues in the CDR3.

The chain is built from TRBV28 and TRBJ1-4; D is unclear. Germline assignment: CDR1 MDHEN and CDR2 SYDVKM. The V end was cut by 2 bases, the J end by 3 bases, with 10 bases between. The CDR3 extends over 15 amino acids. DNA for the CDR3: TGTGCCAGCAGTTTAGAAAACTTGCCTAATGAAAAACTGTTTTTT. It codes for CASSLENLPNEKLFF.

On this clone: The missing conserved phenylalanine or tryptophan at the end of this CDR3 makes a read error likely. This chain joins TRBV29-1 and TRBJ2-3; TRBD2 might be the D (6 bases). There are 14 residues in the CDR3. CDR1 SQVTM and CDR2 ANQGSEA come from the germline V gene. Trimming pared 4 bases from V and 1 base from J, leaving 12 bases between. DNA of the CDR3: TGCAGCGTTGCTGGCGGGACCGGCACAGATACGCAGTATTCT. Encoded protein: CSVAGGTGTDTQYS.